These 15 T cell receptor beta chains share one sample of origin, sequenced in a study of T cells in Graves' hyperthyroidism and ophthalmopathy (dated by TCRdb to the late 2010s). The library was generated by multiplex PCR. Instrument on record: Illumina HiSeq 2000. Amplification of TCR beta CDR3 regions was carried out from RNA transcripts. The first round of RT-PCR for the TCR CDR3 was performed with the HTBI primer set and the Qiagen OneStep RT-PCR kit. TCRdb reworked the public reads: Q25 trimming with fastp, MiXCR clone assembly, productive beta chains retained. Each entry merges the rows of one CDR3 protein and shows their most common DNA and genes. This sample holds 690,000 or so distinct CDR3 sequences; roughly 20% were observed only once. Of the sample, approximately 15% falls within the top ten clones. The sample consisted of blood. The receptors shown here come from a woman between 45 and 60 years old with Graves' hyperthyroidism that later progressed to Graves' ophthalmopathy.

This clonotype was seen more than once but under ten times. The chain's CDR3 is CSVESRRTDTQYF. DNA for the CDR3: TGCAGCGTTGAGAGTAGGCGCACAGATACGCAGTATTTT. The chain couples TRBV29-1 to TRBJ2-3; D ambiguous. Germline-derived CDR1 and CDR2 are SQVTM and ANQGSEA. The V gene lost 3 bases and the J gene lost 1 base, with 8 bases spanning the gap. The CDR3 extends over 13 amino acids.

The table lists this clonotype with many counts. The V gene is TRBV3-1, the J gene TRBJ2-7; possibly TRBD1 or TRBD2 for D (6 bases each). Germline CDR1 LGHDT, CDR2 YNNKEL (reference sequence). V was clipped by 0 bases and J by 2 bases, with 14 bases between them. This CDR3 comprises 16 residues. The CDR3 is CASSQEGGLLAYEQYF. In DNA, the CDR3 is TGTGCCAGCAGCCAAGAAGGGGGGCTGCTAGCCTACGAGCAGTACTTC.

The chain has TRBV12-3 or TRBV12-4 and TRBJ2-5; D is uncertain. This CDR3 contains 13 residues. The V end lost 6 bases, the J end lost 5 bases, and 13 bases lay between the germline ends. The CDR3 bases are TGTGCCAGCAGACGGATCTTGGGGGAGACCCAGTACTTC. Its translation is CASRRILGETQYF.

This clonotype came up a few times. The chain links TRBV20-1 to TRBJ1-3; TRBD1 might be the D (5 bases). Germline assignment: CDR1 DFQATT and CDR2 SNEGSKA (reference sequence). V lost 0 bases, J lost 7 bases, and 13 bases lay in between. This CDR3 has 14 amino acids. CDR3 nucleotide sequence: TGCAGTGCTAGAGATGGGGCGCGAAGGAACACCATATATTTT. Translating it yields CSARDGARRNTIYF.

This clonotype has just a few counts. The chain couples TRBV7-8 to TRBJ2-1; TRBD2 aligns across 8 bases. The germline gives CDR1 SGHVS, CDR2 FQNEAQ. There are 15 residues in the CDR3. V shed 4 bases and J 9 bases; nucleotides not matched to a gene: 11. Written as DNA, the CDR3 is TGTGCCAGCAGCTCCGACGGGGGGGATTGGTTTGAGCAGTTCTTC. This encodes CASSSDGGDWFEQFF.

The CDR3 bases are TGTGCCAGCAGGGGGGGGGCTGCCGGGGAGCTGTTTTTT. This translates into CASRGGAAGELFF. This sequence joins TRBV9 and TRBJ2-2; TRBD2 might be the D (7 bases). Germline V lookup: CDR1 SGDLS, CDR2 YYNGEE. The CDR3 loop spans 13 amino acids. V was clipped by 5 bases and J by 6 bases, with 11 bases between them. The whole variable domain, remainder taken from reference TRBV9 and TRBJ2-2, is DSGVTQTPKHLITATGQRVTLRCSPRSGDLSVYWYQQSLDQGLQFLIQYYNGEERAKGNILERFSAQQFPDLHSELNLSSLELGDSALYFCASRGGAAGELFFGEGSRLTVL.

The rearrangement uses TRBV29-1 and TRBJ1-2; a weak D match, TRBD1 (6 bases). In germline, CDR1 is SQVTM, CDR2 ANQGSEA. The V gene lost 5 bases and the J gene lost 4 bases, with 20 bases spanning the gap. The CDR3 loop spans 15 amino acids. CDR3 nucleotides: TGCAGCGTTCCCCTGCAGGGGAAGCTTAGCTATGGCTACACCTTC. This codes for CSVPLQGKLSYGYTF. Variable domain in full (rest from reference TRBV29-1 and TRBJ1-2): SAVISQKPSRDICQRGTSLTIQCQVDSQVTMMFWYRQQPGQSLTLIATANQGSEATYESGFVIDKFPISRPNLTFSTLTVSNMSPEDSSIYLCSVPLQGKLSYGYTFGSGTRLTVV.

V and J are TRBV6-5 and TRBJ2-7; D may be TRBD2 (5 bases). This CDR3 region has 14 residues. Germline lookup yields CDR1 MNHEY and CDR2 SVGAGI. V lost 2 bases to trimming and J lost 3 bases, with 11 bases between them. CDR3 DNA: TGTGCCAGCAGTTACACAAAGGAGGTCTACGAGCAGTACTTC. It is translated as CASSYTKEVYEQYF.

V usage is TRBV7-9 and J usage is TRBJ2-1; D may match TRBD1 or TRBD2 (5 bases each). Germline V lookup: CDR1 SEHNR, CDR2 FQNEAQ (reference sequence). The V end was cut by 4 bases, the J end by 9 bases, with 13 bases between. This CDR3 has 13 residues. The CDR3 reads CASSWDPTGEQFF. CDR3 DNA sequence: TGTGCCAGCAGCTGGGACCCCACTGGTGAGCAGTTCTTC.

The V gene is TRBV5-6, the J gene TRBJ1-5; D remains ambiguous. Germline V lookup: CDR1 SGHDT, CDR2 YYEEEE. CDR3 length equals 15 residues. Trimming stripped 0 bases from V and 4 bases from J, with 11 bases between. CDR3 DNA sequence: TGTGCCAGCAGCTTGGCACGATCGGTTAATCAGCCCCAGCATTTT. As protein: CASSLARSVNQPQHF.

The chain carries TRBV11-2 and TRBJ2-2; perhaps TRBD2 as D (6 bases). The CDR3 has 15 residues. The V end lost 4 bases, the J end lost 1 base, and 10 bases lay between the germline ends. Germline CDR1 and CDR2: SGHAT and FQNNGV. The DNA for the CDR3 is TGTGCCAGCAGCTCGGGACTGATGAACACCGGGGAGCTGTTTTTT. Protein: CASSSGLMNTGELFF.

There are a few counts of this clonotype. V is TRBV6-1 and J is TRBJ2-3, with D uncertain. Germline assignment: CDR1 MNHNS and CDR2 SASEGT. CDR3 size: 14 residues. The germline V and J ends were trimmed by 1 base and 0 bases, with 5 bases remaining between them. The CDR3 DNA reads TGTGCCAGCAGTGAAGTCCCGAGCACAGATACGCAGTATTTT. It translates to CASSEVPSTDTQYF.

This clonotype has a count of ten or more. The rearrangement links TRBV5-1 to TRBJ2-1; TRBD1 matches 7 bases. Germline CDR1 SGHRS, CDR2 YFSETQ. V shed 3 bases, J shed 7 bases, and the junction held 4 bases outside the gene matches. The CDR3 sequence is 13 residues long. The CDR3 is CASSSQQGNEQFF. In DNA form, the CDR3 reads TGCGCCAGCAGCTCCCAACAGGGGAATGAGCAGTTCTTC.

This clonotype was seen ten or more times. The V and J genes are TRBV11-2 and TRBJ1-2; TRBD1 agrees at 9 bases. Germline CDR1 is SGHAT and CDR2 is FQNNGV. This CDR3 spans 16 amino acids. Losses at the gene ends were 5 bases for V and 5 bases for J; bases not matched to a gene: 12. CDR3 protein: CASSPTGGAKVYGYTF. CDR3 DNA sequence: TGTGCCAGCAGCCCCACAGGGGGCGCTAAGGTTTATGGCTACACCTTC.

Concerning this clonotype itself: Possible read error: a much larger clone is one base away. V and J are TRBV2 and TRBJ1-5; TRBD1 might be the D (5 bases). This CDR3 has 15 residues. CDR1 SNHLY and CDR2 FYNNEI come from the germline V gene. The CDR3 region is CASSARGVGNQPRHF. DNA for the CDR3: TGTGCCAGCAGTGCTCGAGGGGTAGGCAATCAGCCCCGGCATTTT.